This T cell receptor (beta chain) originates from a study of blood T cells in healthy people across ages. Whole-study results and caveats: Diversity was estimated from one million T cells, and these estimates were considered underestimates. Both higher diversity and more naive CD4+ cells marked long-lived donors when set against aged donors.

The CDR3 sequence is 14 residues long. Germline CDR1 DFQATT, CDR2 SNEGSKA (reference sequence). The J segment lost 2 bases and the V segment lost 6 bases, leaving 10 bases of the junction unmatched. On this clonotype itself: The target antigen is unknown.

PCR was performed a second time for roughly 6 to 12 cycles using a sample-barcoded 5' primer and a J-beta primer mix. TCRdb passed the 5' RACE reads through MiXCR, listing each CDR3 protein once. The table includes fewer than 800,000 distinct CDR3 sequences, about a third detected once. The TCR comes from a woman at least 80 years old in good health. The sequenced sample was blood. V is TRBV20-1 and J is TRBJ2-7; 7 bases fit TRBD2. CDR3 in amino acids: CSAISSGRAYEQYF. CDR3 nucleotide sequence: TGCAGTGCGATATCTAGCGGACGAGCCTACGAGCAGTACTTC.